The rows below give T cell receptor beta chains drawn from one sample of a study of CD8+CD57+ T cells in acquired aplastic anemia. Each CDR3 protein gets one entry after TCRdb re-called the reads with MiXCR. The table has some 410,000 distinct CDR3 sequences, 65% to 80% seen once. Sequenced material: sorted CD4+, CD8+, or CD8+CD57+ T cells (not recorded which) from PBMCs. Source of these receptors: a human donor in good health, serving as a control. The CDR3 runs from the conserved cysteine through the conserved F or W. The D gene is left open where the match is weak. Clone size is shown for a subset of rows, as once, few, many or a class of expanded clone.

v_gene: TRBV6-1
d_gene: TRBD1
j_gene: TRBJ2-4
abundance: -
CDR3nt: TGTGCCAGCTCACCTAGGACAGGCAATTTAAACATTCAGTACTTC
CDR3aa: CASSPRTGNLNIQYF

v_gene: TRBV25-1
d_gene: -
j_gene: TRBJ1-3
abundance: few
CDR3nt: TGTGCCAGCAGTGATCGTAGGGGAAACACCATATATTTT
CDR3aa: CASSDRRGNTIYF

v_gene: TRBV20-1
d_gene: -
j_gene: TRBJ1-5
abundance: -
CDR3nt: TGCAGTGCTAGGAAAGGGGTCGGGTACGCCCAGCATTTT
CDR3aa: CSARKGVGYAQHF

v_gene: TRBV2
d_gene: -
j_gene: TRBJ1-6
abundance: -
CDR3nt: TGTGCCAGCAGCCAGAGGAGAGGGATTACCGCACCCCTCCACTTT
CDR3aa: CASSQRRGITAPLHF

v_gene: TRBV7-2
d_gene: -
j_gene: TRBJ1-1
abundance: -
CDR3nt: TGTGCCAGCAGCTTATCGGCAAGGGCAGGGAATGGCTACTTCTTT
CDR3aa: CASSLSARAGNGYFF

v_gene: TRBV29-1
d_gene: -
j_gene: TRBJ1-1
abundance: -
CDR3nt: TGCAGCGTAGTAAACGGTGTACAGAACACTGAAGCTTTCTTT
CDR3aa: CSVVNGVQNTEAFF

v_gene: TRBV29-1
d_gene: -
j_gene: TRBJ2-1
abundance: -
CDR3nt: TGCAGCAGTGTCGCGGAGAGAACAAACAATGAGCAGTTCTTC
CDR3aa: CSSVAERTNNEQFF

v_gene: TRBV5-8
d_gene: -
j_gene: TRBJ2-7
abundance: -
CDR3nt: TGTGCCAGCAGCTCGCCGGGACGAGAACAGTACTTC
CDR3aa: CASSSPGREQYF

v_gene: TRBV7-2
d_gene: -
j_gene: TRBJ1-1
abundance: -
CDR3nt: TGTGCCAGCAGCATAGTCGGGGCCACGAACACTGAAGCTTTCTTT
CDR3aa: CASSIVGATNTEAFF

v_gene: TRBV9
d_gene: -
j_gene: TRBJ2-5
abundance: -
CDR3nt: TGTGCCAGCAGCGTAGCGCCATTGCAAGAGACGCAGTTC
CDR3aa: CASSVAPLQETQF